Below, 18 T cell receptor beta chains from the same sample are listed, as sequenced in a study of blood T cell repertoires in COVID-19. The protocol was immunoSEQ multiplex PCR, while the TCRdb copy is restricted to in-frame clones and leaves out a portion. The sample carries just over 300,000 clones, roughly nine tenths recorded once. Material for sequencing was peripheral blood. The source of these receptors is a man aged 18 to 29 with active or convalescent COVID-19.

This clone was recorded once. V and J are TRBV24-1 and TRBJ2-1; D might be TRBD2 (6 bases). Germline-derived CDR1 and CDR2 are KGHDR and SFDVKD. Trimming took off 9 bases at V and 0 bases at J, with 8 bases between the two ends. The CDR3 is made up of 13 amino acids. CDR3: CATAGNSYNEQFF. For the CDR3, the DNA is TGTGCCACCGCGGGGAACTCCTACAATGAGCAGTTCTTC.

For the CDR3, the DNA is TGCGCCAGCAGCATGCCCGGGACTAGCGGCGACAATGAGCAGTTCTTC. Translation: CASSMPGTSGDNEQFF. The chain couples TRBV5-1 to TRBJ2-1; 11 bases line up with TRBD2. CDR1 and CDR2 (germline): SGHRS, YFSETQ. J was trimmed by 5 bases and V by 4 bases; bases with no gene match: 8. This CDR3 spans 16 amino acids.

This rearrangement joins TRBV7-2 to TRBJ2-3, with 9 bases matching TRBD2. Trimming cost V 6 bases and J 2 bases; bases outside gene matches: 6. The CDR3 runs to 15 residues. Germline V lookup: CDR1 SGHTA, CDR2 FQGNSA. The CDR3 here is CASRNSGGLTDTQYF. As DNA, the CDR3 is TGTGCCAGCAGAAATAGCGGGGGCCTCACAGATACGCAGTATTTT.

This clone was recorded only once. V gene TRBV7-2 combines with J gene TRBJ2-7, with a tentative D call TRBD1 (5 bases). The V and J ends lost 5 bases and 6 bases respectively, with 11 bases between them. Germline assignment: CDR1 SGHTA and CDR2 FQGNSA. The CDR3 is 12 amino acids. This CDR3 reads CASSGMGREQYF. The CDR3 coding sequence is TGTGCCAGCAGCGGGATGGGGCGCGAGCAGTACTTC. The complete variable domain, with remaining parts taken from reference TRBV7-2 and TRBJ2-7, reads GAGVSQSPSNKVTEKGKDVELRCDPISGHTALYWYRQSLGQGLEFLIYFQGNSAPDKSGLPSDRFSAERTGGSVSTLTIQRTQQEDSAVYLCASSGMGREQYFGPGTRLTVT.

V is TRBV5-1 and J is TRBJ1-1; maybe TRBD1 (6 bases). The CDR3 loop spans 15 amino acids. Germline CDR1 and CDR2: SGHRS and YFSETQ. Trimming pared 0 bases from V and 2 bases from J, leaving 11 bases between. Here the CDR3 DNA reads TGCGCCAGCAGCTTGGTTAGGACAGCTAACACTGAAGCTTTCTTT. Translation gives CASSLVRTANTEAFF.

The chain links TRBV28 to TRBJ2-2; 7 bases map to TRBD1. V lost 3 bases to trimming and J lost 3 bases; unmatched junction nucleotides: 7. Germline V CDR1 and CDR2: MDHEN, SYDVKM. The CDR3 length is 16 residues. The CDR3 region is CASSFFQGVDTGELFF. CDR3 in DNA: TGTGCCAGCAGTTTTTTCCAGGGGGTGGACACCGGGGAGCTGTTTTTT.

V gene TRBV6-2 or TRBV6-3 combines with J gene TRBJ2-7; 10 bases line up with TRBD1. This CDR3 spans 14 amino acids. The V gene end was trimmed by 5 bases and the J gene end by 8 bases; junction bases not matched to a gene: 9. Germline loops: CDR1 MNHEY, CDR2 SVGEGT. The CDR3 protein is CASSIPGQGIQQYF. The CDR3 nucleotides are TGTGCCAGCAGTATACCGGGACAGGGGATACAGCAGTACTTC.

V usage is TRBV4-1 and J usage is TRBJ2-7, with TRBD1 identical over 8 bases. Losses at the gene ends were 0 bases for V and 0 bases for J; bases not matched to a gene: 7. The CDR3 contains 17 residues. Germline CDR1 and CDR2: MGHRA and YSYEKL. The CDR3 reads CASSQDLAGGVSYEQYF. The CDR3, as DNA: TGCGCCAGCAGCCAAGACCTCGCAGGGGGCGTCTCCTACGAGCAGTACTTC.

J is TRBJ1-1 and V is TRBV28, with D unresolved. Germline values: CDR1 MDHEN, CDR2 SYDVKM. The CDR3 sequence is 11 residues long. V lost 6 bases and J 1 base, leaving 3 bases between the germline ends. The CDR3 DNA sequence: TGTGCCAGCAGCGGGAACACTGAAGCTTTCTTT. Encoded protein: CASSGNTEAFF.

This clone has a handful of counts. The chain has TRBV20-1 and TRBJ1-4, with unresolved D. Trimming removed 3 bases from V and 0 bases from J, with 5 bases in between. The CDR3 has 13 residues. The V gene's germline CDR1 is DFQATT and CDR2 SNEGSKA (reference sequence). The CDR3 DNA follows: TGCAGTGCTAGTGCGGCAACTAATGAAAAACTGTTTTTT. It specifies CSASAATNEKLFF.

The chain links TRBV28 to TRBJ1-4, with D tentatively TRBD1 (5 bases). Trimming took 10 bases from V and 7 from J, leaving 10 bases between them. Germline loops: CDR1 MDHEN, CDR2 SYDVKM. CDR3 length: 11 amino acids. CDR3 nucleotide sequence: TGTGCCACCGCAGGGATTGAAAAACTGTTTTTT. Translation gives CATAGIEKLFF.

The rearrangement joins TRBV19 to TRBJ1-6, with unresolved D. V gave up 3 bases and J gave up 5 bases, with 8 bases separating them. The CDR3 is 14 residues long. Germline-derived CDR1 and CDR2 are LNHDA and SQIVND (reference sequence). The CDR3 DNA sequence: TGTGCCAGTAGTATTGGAGAAAATAATTCACCCCTCCACTTT. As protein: CASSIGENNSPLHF.

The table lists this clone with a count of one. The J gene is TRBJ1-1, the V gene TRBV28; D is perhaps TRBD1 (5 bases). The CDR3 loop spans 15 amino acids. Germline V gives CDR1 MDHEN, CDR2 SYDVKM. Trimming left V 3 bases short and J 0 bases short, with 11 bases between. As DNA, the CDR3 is TGTGCCAGCAGTTTGGGGGGAAGCATGAACACTGAAGCTTTCTTT. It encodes CASSLGGSMNTEAFF.

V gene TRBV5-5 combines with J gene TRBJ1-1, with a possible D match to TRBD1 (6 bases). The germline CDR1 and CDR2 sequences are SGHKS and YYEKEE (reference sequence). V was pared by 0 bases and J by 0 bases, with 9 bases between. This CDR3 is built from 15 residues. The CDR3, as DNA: TGTGCCAGCAGCTTGGAGGACAGATTGAACACTGAAGCTTTCTTT. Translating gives CASSLEDRLNTEAFF. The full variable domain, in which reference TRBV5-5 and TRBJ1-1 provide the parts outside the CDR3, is DAGVTQSPTHLIKTRGQQVTLRCSPISGHKSVSWYQQVLGQGPQFIFQYYEKEERGRGNFPDRFSARQFPNYSSELNVNALLLGDSALYLCASSLEDRLNTEAFFGQGTRLTVV.

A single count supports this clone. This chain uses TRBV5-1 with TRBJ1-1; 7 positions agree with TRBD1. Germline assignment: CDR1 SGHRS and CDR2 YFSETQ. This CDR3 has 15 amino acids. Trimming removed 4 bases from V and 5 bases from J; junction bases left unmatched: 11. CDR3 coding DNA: TGCGCCAGCAGCGACTCACAGGGGAGTAATACTGAAGCTTTCTTT. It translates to CASSDSQGSNTEAFF.

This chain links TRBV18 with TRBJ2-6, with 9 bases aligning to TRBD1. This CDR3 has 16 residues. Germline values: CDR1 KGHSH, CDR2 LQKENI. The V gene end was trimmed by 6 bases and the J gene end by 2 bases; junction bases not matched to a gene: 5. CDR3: CASSQTGGAGANVLTF. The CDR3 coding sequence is TGTGCCAGCTCGCAGACAGGGGGAGCTGGGGCCAACGTCCTGACTTTC.

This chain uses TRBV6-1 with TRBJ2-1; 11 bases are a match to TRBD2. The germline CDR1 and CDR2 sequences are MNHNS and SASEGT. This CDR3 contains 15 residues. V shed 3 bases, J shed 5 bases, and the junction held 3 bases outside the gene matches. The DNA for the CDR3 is TGTGCCAGCAGTGAGGGACTAGCGGTTAACAATGAGCAGTTCTTC. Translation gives CASSEGLAVNNEQFF.

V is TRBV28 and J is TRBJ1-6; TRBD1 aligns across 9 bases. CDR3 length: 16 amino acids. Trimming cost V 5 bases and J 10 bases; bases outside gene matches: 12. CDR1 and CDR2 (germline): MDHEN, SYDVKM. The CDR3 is CASSHPRDRVRSPLHF. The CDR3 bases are TGTGCCAGCAGTCATCCTAGGGACAGGGTCAGATCACCCCTCCACTTT.